This entry lists 32 T cell receptor beta chains sequenced from one sample in a study of cytomegalovirus exposure and HLA in healthy donors. It was with 60 Vbeta and 13 Jbeta primers that the PCR ran. Libraries were prepared by immunoSEQ multiplex PCR; TCRdb keeps only in-frame clonotypes and omits some of them. This sample has about 150,000 clones, with roughly 78% found just once. Sequencing was done on a sample of PBMCs. The receptors shown here come from a man aged 30 to 39 in good health.

The chain recombines TRBV5-4 with TRBJ2-1, with 12 bases that match TRBD2. CDR1 and CDR2 from the germline V gene are SGHNT and YYREEE (reference sequence). This CDR3 is 15 amino acids long. Trimming cost V 4 bases and J 10 bases; bases outside gene matches: 9. Written as DNA, the CDR3 is TGTGCCAGCAGCCCCGGGACTAGCGGGCCCCGCGAGCAGTTCTTC. This gives the protein CASSPGTSGPREQFF.

This sequence joins TRBV7-9 and TRBJ1-3; 8 nucleotides line up with TRBD1. There are 16 residues in the CDR3. With V trimmed by 1 base and J by 0 bases, 2 bases remained unmatched. Germline assignment: CDR1 SEHNR and CDR2 FQNEAQ (reference sequence). The CDR3 sequence is CASSLVTGGSGNTIYF. The CDR3 DNA reads as TGTGCCAGCAGCTTAGTCACAGGGGGCTCTGGAAACACCATATATTTT.

CDR3 sequence: CASSPTDNRGNQPQHF. As DNA, the CDR3 is TGCGCCAGCAGCCCCACGGATAACAGGGGAAATCAGCCCCAGCATTTT. V usage is TRBV4-1 and J usage is TRBJ1-5; 7 bases map to TRBD1. The CDR3 is 16 amino acids. The germline V gene has CDR1 MGHRA and CDR2 YSYEKL. The J segment lost 4 bases and the V segment lost 4 bases, leaving 10 bases of the junction unmatched.

The chain combines TRBV11-2 with TRBJ2-7; 9 nucleotides match TRBD1. CDR1 and CDR2 (germline): SGHAT, FQNNGV. The V and J ends lost 4 bases and 3 bases, in that order; junction bases with no gene match: 13. This CDR3 region has 17 residues. The CDR3 DNA sequence: TGTGCCAGCAGCTCCCAATCACCCGGGACAGGGATCTACGAGCAGTACTTC. It is translated as CASSSQSPGTGIYEQYF. Using reference TRBV11-2 and TRBJ2-7 for the parts outside the CDR3, the full variable domain is EAGVAQSPRYKIIEKRQSVAFWCNPISGHATLYWYQQILGQGPKLLIQFQNNGVVDDSQLPKDRFSAERLKGVDSTLKIQPAKLEDSAVYLCASSSQSPGTGIYEQYFGPGTRLTVT.

This sequence joins TRBV10-3 and TRBJ2-1; 12 bases agree with TRBD2. This CDR3 is built from 17 residues. Germline assignment: CDR1 ENHRY and CDR2 SYGVKD. V dropped 5 bases and J dropped 4; count of bases not matched to a gene: 9. The CDR3 DNA follows: TGTGCCATCAGTAAGGGTCTAGCGGGAGGGGCATACAATGAGCAGTTCTTC. This gives the protein CAISKGLAGGAYNEQFF.

The chain recombines TRBV6-1 with TRBJ1-1; D call uncertain. Trimming pared 9 bases from V and 8 bases from J, leaving 13 bases between. CDR1 and CDR2 (germline): MNHNS, SASEGT. The CDR3 loop spans 11 amino acids. CDR3 region: CASGGLEEAFF. The CDR3 nucleotides are TGTGCCAGTGGCGGCCTGGAAGAAGCTTTCTTT.

This clone was detected a few times. This chain links TRBV6-1 with TRBJ1-2; the match to TRBD1 covers 7 bases. Germline assignment: CDR1 MNHNS and CDR2 SASEGT. The CDR3 has 15 amino acids. V lost 6 bases, J lost 0 bases, and 7 bases stayed unmatched. CDR3 sequence (DNA): TGTGCCAGCAGACCCGACAGGGCCGCTAACTATGGCTACACCTTC. Its protein is CASRPDRAANYGYTF.

With respect to this clone: One end of the junction varies from germline; a read error may be responsible. The chain recombines TRBV7-9 with TRBJ1-2; a weak D match, TRBD1 (6 bases). The germline V gene has CDR1 SEHNR and CDR2 FQNEAQ (reference sequence). The CDR3 runs to 13 residues. CDR3 coding DNA: TGTTCCAGCAGCCCGCAGGGGCAGTATGGCTACACCTTC. It specifies CSSSPQGQYGYTF.

The chain carries TRBV30 and TRBJ2-7; tentatively, D is TRBD1 (5 bases). Germline V gene data show CDR1 as GTSNPN and CDR2 as SVGIG (reference sequence). V was shortened by 0 bases and J by 9 bases, with 9 bases between the two germline ends. This CDR3 spans 11 amino acids. CDR3 in DNA: TGTGCCTGGAGTGTTGGGGCCGGGCAGTACTTC. It specifies CAWSVGAGQYF.

The chain employs TRBV14 and TRBJ2-7; D may be TRBD1 (6 bases). Trimming took off 0 bases at V and 3 bases at J, with 12 bases between the two ends. The CDR3 has 15 residues. The germline V gene has CDR1 SGHDN and CDR2 FVKESK. The CDR3 nucleotides are TGTGCCAGCAGCCAAGAGGGGGCCTGGGGCTACGAGCAGTACTTC. Translated, it gives CASSQEGAWGYEQYF.

The gene calls are TRBV29-1 and TRBJ1-3; D gene unclear. V lost 2 bases, J lost 2 bases, and 7 bases lay in between. CDR1 and CDR2 from the germline V gene are SQVTM and ANQGSEA. This CDR3 contains 13 residues. CDR3 sequence reads: CSVELPPGNTIYF. For the CDR3, the DNA is TGCAGCGTTGAACTTCCCCCTGGAAACACCATATATTTT.

This rearrangement joins TRBV7-8 to TRBJ2-7; 7 nucleotides line up with TRBD2. The germline CDR1 and CDR2 sequences are SGHVS and FQNEAQ. V trimming: 5 bases; J trimming: 0 bases; junction bases outside the gene matches: 4. This CDR3 has 14 residues. CDR3 amino acids: CASSTQRDSYEQYF. CDR3 DNA sequence: TGTGCCAGCAGCACCCAGCGGGACTCCTACGAGCAGTACTTC.

The table lists this clone with a few counts. The J gene is TRBJ2-2, the V gene TRBV12-5; TRBD1 matches 7 bases. The germline V gene has CDR1 LGHNT and CDR2 FRNRAP. This CDR3 contains 15 residues. With V trimmed by 5 bases and J by 5 bases, 8 bases remained unmatched. CDR3 sequence: CASGPDRVWTGELFF. The DNA of the CDR3 is TGTGCTAGTGGTCCTGACAGGGTTTGGACCGGGGAGCTGTTTTTT.

V is TRBV29-1 and J is TRBJ2-7; TRBD2 is a possible D gene (6 bases). The V gene lost 7 bases and the J gene lost 2 bases, with 15 bases spanning the gap. The germline gives CDR1 SQVTM, CDR2 ANQGSEA. The CDR3 has 13 amino acids. CDR3 residues: CSARGRKTYEQYF. The CDR3 DNA follows: TGCAGCGCAAGAGGGAGGAAAACCTACGAGCAGTACTTC.

The V gene is TRBV6-5, the J gene TRBJ2-3, with a possible D match to TRBD2 (6 bases). Trimming removed 3 bases from V and 2 bases from J, with 9 bases in between. The CDR3 is 14 residues long. Germline V gene data show CDR1 as MNHEY and CDR2 as SVGAGI. The CDR3 nucleotides read TGTGCCAGCAGTTATGGGGGGAACACAGATACGCAGTATTTT. Protein sequence: CASSYGGNTDTQYF.

The chain links TRBV19 to TRBJ1-4; D perhaps matches TRBD1 (5 bases). V shed 3 bases and J shed 1 base, with 12 bases lying between them. The CDR3 has 16 residues. The germline V gene encodes CDR1 LNHDA and CDR2 SQIVND (reference sequence). The CDR3 sequence is CASSIRAGETNEKLFF. In nucleotides, the CDR3 is TGTGCCAGTAGTATCAGGGCGGGAGAAACTAATGAAAAACTGTTTTTT.

The rearrangement uses TRBV6-1 and TRBJ2-4; possible D gene TRBD2, 5 bases. This CDR3 is 17 amino acids long. CDR1 is MNHNS and CDR2 is SASEGT in the germline V gene. The V end was cut by 3 bases, the J end by 2 bases, with 17 bases between. DNA for the CDR3: TGTGCCAGCAGTGATCGGATGGAAGGACTTTCCAAAAACATTCAGTACTTC. It is translated as CASSDRMEGLSKNIQYF.

The V gene is TRBV18, the J gene TRBJ2-3, with a weak D call TRBD2 (5 bases). With 2 bases removed from V and 1 base from J, the gap between germline ends came to 10 bases. This CDR3 has 15 amino acids. Germline CDR1 and CDR2: KGHSH and LQKENI. CDR3 DNA: TGTGCCAGCTCACCAGCAATGGGAGGCACAGATACGCAGTATTTT. Its protein is CASSPAMGGTDTQYF.

This chain uses TRBV6-5 with TRBJ2-2, with TRBD2 as a possible D gene (5 bases). The CDR3 is 13 amino acids. Germline CDR1 MNHEY, CDR2 SVGAGI. V gave up 2 bases and J gave up 7 bases, with 8 bases separating them. The CDR3 DNA is TGTGCCAGCAGTTACCGAGGGTTCGGGGAGCTGTTTTTT. This codes for CASSYRGFGELFF.

This rearrangement joins TRBV9 to TRBJ2-5, with 8 bases identical to TRBD2. Near its end, the DNA agrees better with TRBJ2-7, so the J call may be wrong. The CDR3 sequence is 15 residues long. Germline V lookup: CDR1 SGDLS, CDR2 YYNGEE. This CDR3 is CASSVGGTRGVEQYF. Written as DNA, the CDR3 is TGTGCCAGCAGCGTAGGGGGGACTAGGGGAGTCGAGCAGTACTTC.

The chain recombines TRBV7-9 with TRBJ1-5; TRBD1 agrees at 9 bases. Germline CDR1 reads SEHNR; CDR2 reads FQNEAQ (reference sequence). The CDR3 has 18 amino acids. The ends lost 5 bases at V and 2 bases at J; junction bases unmatched: 13. The CDR3 bases are TGTGCCAGCAGCGCCGAAGGCGGGACAGGGTTTGGCAATCAGCCCCAGCATTTT. Translating gives CASSAEGGTGFGNQPQHF.

The genes are TRBV9 and TRBJ2-5; the D gene is possibly TRBD2 (6 bases). Germline CDR1 reads SGDLS; CDR2 reads YYNGEE. The germline V and J ends were trimmed by 4 bases and 5 bases, with 12 bases remaining between them. CDR3 length: 13 residues. The CDR3 bases are TGTGCCAGCAGCCCCAGTGGAGGGGAGACCCAGTACTTC. As protein: CASSPSGGETQYF.

The V and J genes are TRBV5-1 and TRBJ2-5; D gene uncertain. CDR3 length: 12 amino acids. The V and J ends lost 5 bases and 0 bases respectively, with 5 bases between them. Looked up from germline, CDR1 is SGHRS and CDR2 is YFSETQ. CDR3 protein: CASRYDQETQYF. The CDR3 region has the DNA TGCGCCAGCAGGTATGACCAAGAGACCCAGTACTTC.

J is TRBJ2-3 and V is TRBV7-2; D may be TRBD1 (5 bases). The germline V and J ends were trimmed by 6 bases and 6 bases, with 13 bases remaining between them. The V gene's germline CDR1 is SGHTA and CDR2 FQGNSA. The CDR3 runs 13 residues. CDR3 nucleotides: TGTGCCAGCAGGGGGCTTTTCCGCGATACGCAGTATTTT. This translates into CASRGLFRDTQYF.

This clone appeared once. This chain uses TRBV7-3 with TRBJ2-2; 9 positions agree with TRBD2. Looked up from germline, CDR1 is SGHTA and CDR2 is FQGTGA. Trimming removed 3 bases from V and 0 bases from J; junction bases left unmatched: 8. This CDR3 has 18 amino acids. CDR3 amino acids: CASSLASGTPSNTGELFF. The DNA of the CDR3 is TGTGCCAGCAGCTTGGCTAGCGGGACCCCCTCGAACACCGGGGAGCTGTTTTTT.

The chain has TRBV20-1 and TRBJ2-7; no clear D gene. The CDR3 covers 11 residues. The germline V gene has CDR1 DFQATT and CDR2 SNEGSKA (reference sequence). The V gene lost 5 bases and the J gene lost 6 bases, with 11 bases spanning the gap. CDR3 region: CSALSLSEQYF. The CDR3 nucleotides are TGCAGTGCTCTCTCCCTCTCCGAGCAGTACTTC.

The chain recombines TRBV5-4 with TRBJ1-2, with D maybe TRBD1 (6 bases). Germline V CDR1 and CDR2: SGHNT, YYREEE (reference sequence). Deletions cut 4 bases from V and 4 bases from J, with 8 bases between. The CDR3 loop spans 12 amino acids. For the CDR3, the DNA is TGTGCCAGCAGCGCGACAGGCTATGGCTACACCTTC. It codes for CASSATGYGYTF.

This CDR3 is CASSLGPRENTEAFF. The CDR3 nucleotides read TGTGCCAGCAGCTTAGGCCCCAGGGAGAACACTGAAGCTTTCTTT. V and J are TRBV11-3 and TRBJ1-1, with TRBD1 as a possible D gene (5 bases). This CDR3 region has 15 residues. V was trimmed by 1 base and J by 1 base, leaving 10 bases between them. The germline CDR1 and CDR2 sequences are SGHNT and YENEEA.

J is TRBJ2-4 and V is TRBV27, with a possible D match to TRBD1 (5 bases). Germline CDR1 is MNHEY and CDR2 is SMNVEV (reference sequence). The germline V and J ends were trimmed by 2 bases and 0 bases, with 14 bases remaining between them. This CDR3 contains 17 residues. The CDR3 sequence is CASSLGKGVLAKNIQYF. For the CDR3, the DNA is TGTGCCAGCAGTTTAGGAAAAGGGGTTTTAGCCAAAAACATTCAGTACTTC.

This chain links TRBV5-1 with TRBJ2-7; 7 positions agree with TRBD1. Germline CDR1 reads SGHRS; CDR2 reads YFSETQ. The CDR3 runs to 14 residues. The trim removed 0 bases at V and 6 bases at J, leaving 6 bases unmatched. CDR3 sequence reads: CASSLGAQGVEQYF. The CDR3 DNA is TGCGCCAGCAGCTTGGGAGCCCAGGGGGTCGAGCAGTACTTC.

This clone was seen more than once but under ten times. The V gene is TRBV7-8, the J gene TRBJ2-7, with D possibly matching TRBD1 (5 bases). The CDR3 has 13 residues. CDR1 is SGHVS, CDR2 FQNEAQ, per germline. V shed 5 bases and J shed 0 bases, with 8 bases lying between them. The CDR3 DNA reads TGTGCCAGCAGCCCGACAGACTCCTACGAGCAGTACTTC. The encoded protein is CASSPTDSYEQYF.

This clone came up a few times. J is TRBJ2-7 and V is TRBV13; 10 bases are a match to TRBD2. The CDR3 has 15 residues. Germline CDR1 PRHDT, CDR2 FYEKMQ (reference sequence). Trimming at V came to 4 bases and at J to 2 bases, leaving 5 bases not matched to a gene. CDR3: CASSSRTSGAYEQYF. Here the CDR3 DNA reads TGTGCCAGCAGCTCCCGGACTAGCGGTGCCTACGAGCAGTACTTC.